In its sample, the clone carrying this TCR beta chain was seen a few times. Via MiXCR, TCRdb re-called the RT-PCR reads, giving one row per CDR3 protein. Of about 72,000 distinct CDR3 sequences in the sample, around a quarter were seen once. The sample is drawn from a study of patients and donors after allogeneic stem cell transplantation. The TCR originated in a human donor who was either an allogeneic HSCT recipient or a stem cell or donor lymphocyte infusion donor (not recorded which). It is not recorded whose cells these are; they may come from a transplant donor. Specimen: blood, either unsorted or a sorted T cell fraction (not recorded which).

In DNA, the CDR3 is TGCAGTGCTAGAGGTGAGGTGGGAGACACTGAAGCTTTCTTT. It yields the protein CSARGEVGDTEAFF. The V and J genes are TRBV20-1 and TRBJ1-1; no clear D. Trimming took 1 base from V and 3 from J, leaving 12 bases between them. Germline CDR1 reads DFQATT; CDR2 reads SNEGSKA (reference sequence). There are 14 residues in the CDR3.